This TCR beta chain emerged from a study of graft-versus-host responses after intestinal transplantation. Study details: All recipients were given anti-thymocyte globulin induction, and tacrolimus and steroids were then administered for around three years.

A word on this clone: Its specificity is unknown.

Repertoires were generated with immunoSEQ multiplex PCR, while TCRdb's copy carries only in-frame clones and drops some. Among approximately 120,000 clones listed, around 90% were seen once. The V end lost 4 bases, the J end lost 4 bases, and 14 bases lay between the germline ends. This CDR3 region has 16 residues. Per the germline V gene, CDR1 is MNHNS and CDR2 is SASEGT. V usage is TRBV6-1 and J usage is TRBJ1-6, with D maybe TRBD1 (6 bases). Sequencing was performed on unstimulated CD4+ T cells sorted from spleen or lymph node cells, taken before intestinal transplant. This clonotype originated in a human donor who received an intestinal transplant. The CDR3 loop reads CASSAPRGVYNSPLHF. In DNA form, the CDR3 reads TGTGCCAGCAGTGCCCCCAGGGGAGTGTATAATTCACCCCTCCACTTT.